This T cell receptor beta chain was recorded in a study of blood T cell repertoires in COVID-19. Study overall: The United States, Italy and Spain supplied acute and convalescent COVID-19 samples. T cells, B-cell-depleted T cells, or PBMCs supplied cDNA or gDNA.

There are 14 residues in the CDR3. With 5 bases removed from V and 0 bases from J, the gap between germline ends came to 8 bases. CDR1 is LGHDT and CDR2 is YNNKEL in the germline V gene (reference sequence). How the authors handled the data: The authors estimated nucleated cell counts from reference gene primer amplification. Sequencing used immunoSEQ multiplex PCR; TCRdb keeps in-frame clones, though not all of them. The V and J calls and clone size come from that table; D and trimming were worked out from the DNA. The table has more than 100,000 clones, over 85% seen once. The sequence was collected from a woman aged 80 or over in a cohort sampled during active COVID-19. This chain connects TRBV3-1 (or the pseudogene TRBV3-2) to TRBJ1-5, with D tentatively TRBD1 (5 bases). Sequenced: peripheral blood. The CDR3 is CASSSQVSNQPQHF. CDR3 in DNA: TGTGCCAGCAGCTCACAGGTTAGCAATCAGCCCCAGCATTTT.